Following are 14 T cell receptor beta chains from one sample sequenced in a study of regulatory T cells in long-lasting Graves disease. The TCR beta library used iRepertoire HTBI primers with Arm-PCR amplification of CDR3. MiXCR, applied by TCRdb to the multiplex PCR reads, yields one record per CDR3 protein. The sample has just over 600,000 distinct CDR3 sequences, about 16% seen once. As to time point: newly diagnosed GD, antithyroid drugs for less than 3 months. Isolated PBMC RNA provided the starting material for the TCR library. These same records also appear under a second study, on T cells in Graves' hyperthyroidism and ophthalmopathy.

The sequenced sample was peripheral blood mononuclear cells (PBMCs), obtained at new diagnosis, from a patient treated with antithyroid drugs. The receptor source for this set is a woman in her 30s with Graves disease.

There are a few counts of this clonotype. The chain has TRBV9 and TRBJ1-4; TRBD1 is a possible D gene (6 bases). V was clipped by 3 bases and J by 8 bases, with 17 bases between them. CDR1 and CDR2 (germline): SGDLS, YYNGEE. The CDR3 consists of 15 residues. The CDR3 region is CASSAGQPGEEKLFF. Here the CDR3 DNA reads TGTGCCAGCAGCGCCGGACAGCCCGGAGAAGAAAAACTGTTTTTT. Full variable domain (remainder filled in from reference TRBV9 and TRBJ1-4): DSGVTQTPKHLITATGQRVTLRCSPRSGDLSVYWYQQSLDQGLQFLIQYYNGEERAKGNILERFSAQQFPDLHSELNLSSLELGDSALYFCASSAGQPGEEKLFFGSGTQLSVL.

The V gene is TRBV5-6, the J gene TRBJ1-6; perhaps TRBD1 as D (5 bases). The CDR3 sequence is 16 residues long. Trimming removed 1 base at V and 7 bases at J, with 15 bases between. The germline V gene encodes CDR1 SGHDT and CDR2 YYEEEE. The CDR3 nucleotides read TGTGCCAGCAGCTTGAAATCCGTGACAGAGAATTCACCCCTCCACTTT. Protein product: CASSLKSVTENSPLHF. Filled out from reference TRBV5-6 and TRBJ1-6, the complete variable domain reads DAGVTQSPTHLIKTRGQQVTLRCSPKSGHDTVSWYQQALGQGPQFIFQYYEEEERQRGNFPDRFSGHQFPNYSSELNVNALLLGDSALYLCASSLKSVTENSPLHFGNGTRLTVT.

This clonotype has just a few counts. The CDR3 region is CSASPPGQLFYEQYF. In nucleotides, the CDR3 is TGCAGTGCATCACCGCCGGGACAGCTATTCTACGAGCAGTACTTC. V gene TRBV20-1 combines with J gene TRBJ2-7, with TRBD1 matching 7 bases. V shed 6 bases and J 3 bases; nucleotides not matched to a gene: 14. This CDR3 has 15 amino acids. Per germline, CDR1 DFQATT and CDR2 SNEGSKA (reference sequence).

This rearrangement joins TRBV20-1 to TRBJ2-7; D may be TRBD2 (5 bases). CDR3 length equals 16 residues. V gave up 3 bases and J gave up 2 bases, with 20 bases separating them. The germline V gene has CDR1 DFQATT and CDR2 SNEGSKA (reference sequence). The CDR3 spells CSAREPTSFSPYEQYF. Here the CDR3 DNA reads TGCAGTGCTAGGGAACCTACTAGTTTTTCGCCCTACGAGCAGTACTTC.

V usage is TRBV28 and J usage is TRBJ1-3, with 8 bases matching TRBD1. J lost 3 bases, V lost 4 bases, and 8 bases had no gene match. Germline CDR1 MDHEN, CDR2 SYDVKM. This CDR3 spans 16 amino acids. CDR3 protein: CASSSSRGQVGNTIYF. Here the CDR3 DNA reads TGTGCCAGCAGTTCTTCCAGGGGGCAGGTTGGAAACACCATATATTTT.

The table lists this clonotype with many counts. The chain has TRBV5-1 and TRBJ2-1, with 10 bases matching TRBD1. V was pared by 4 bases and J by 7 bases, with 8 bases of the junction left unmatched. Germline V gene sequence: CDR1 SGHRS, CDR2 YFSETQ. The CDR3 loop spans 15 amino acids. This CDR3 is CASSPGTGESNEQFF. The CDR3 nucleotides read TGCGCCAGCAGCCCTGGGACAGGGGAGAGTAATGAGCAGTTCTTC. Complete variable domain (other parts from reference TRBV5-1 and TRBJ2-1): KAGVTQTPRYLIKTRGQQVTLSCSPISGHRSVSWYQQTPGQGLQFLFEYFSETQRNKGNFPGRFSGRQFSNSRSEMNVSTLELGDSALYLCASSPGTGESNEQFFGPGTRLTVL.

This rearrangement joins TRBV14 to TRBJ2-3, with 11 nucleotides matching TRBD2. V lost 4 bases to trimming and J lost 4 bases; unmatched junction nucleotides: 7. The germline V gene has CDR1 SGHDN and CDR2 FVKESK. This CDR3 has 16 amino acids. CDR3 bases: TGTGCCAGCAGCCCACAACTAGCGGGAGAAGCAGATACGCAGTATTTT. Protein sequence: CASSPQLAGEADTQYF.

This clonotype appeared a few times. CDR3: CARFVRGRTSSGANVLTF. The CDR3 region has the DNA TGTGCCAGGTTTGTGCGAGGGCGGACTAGCTCTGGGGCCAACGTCCTGACTTTC. The chain carries TRBV6-2 or TRBV6-3 and TRBJ2-6; 7 nucleotides agree with TRBD2. The CDR3 is 18 amino acids. Germline CDR1 reads MNHEY; CDR2 reads SVGEGT. Germline trimming cut 9 bases from V and 0 bases from J; bases unmatched to any gene: 14.

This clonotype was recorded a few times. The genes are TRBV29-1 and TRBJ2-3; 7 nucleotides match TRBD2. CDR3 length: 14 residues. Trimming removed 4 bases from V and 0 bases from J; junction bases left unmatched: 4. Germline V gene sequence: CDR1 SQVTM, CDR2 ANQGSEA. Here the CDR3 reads CSVGNSGSTDTQYF. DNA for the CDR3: TGCAGCGTTGGTAATAGCGGGAGCACAGATACGCAGTATTTT.

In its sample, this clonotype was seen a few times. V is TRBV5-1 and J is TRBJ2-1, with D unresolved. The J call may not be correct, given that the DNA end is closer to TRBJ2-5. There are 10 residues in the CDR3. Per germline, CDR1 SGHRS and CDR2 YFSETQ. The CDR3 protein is CASLKRTQYF. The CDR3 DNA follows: TGCGCCAGCCTCAAGAGGACCCAGTACTTC.

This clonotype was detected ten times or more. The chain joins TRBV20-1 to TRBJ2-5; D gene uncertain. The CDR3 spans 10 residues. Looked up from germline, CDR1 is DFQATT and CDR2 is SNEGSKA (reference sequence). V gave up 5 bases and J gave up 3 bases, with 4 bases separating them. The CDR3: CSASEETQYF. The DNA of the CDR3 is TGCAGTGCTTCAGAAGAGACCCAGTACTTC.

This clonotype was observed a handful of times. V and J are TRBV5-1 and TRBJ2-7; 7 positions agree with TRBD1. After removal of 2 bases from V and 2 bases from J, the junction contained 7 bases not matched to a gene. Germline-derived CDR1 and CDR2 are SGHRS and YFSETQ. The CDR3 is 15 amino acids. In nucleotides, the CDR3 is TGCGCCAGCAGCTTAACCCGGGACAGTACCTACGAGCAGTACTTC. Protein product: CASSLTRDSTYEQYF.

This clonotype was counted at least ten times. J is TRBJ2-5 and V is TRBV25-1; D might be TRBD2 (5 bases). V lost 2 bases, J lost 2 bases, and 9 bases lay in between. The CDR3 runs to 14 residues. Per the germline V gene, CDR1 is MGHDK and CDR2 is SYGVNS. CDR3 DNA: TGTGCCAGCAGTGAACGGGGAGAGCAAGAGACCCAGTACTTC. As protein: CASSERGEQETQYF.

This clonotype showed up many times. CDR3 protein: CASSLRGLAGAFYNEQFF. The CDR3 DNA reads TGTGCCAGCAGTCTGCGGGGACTAGCGGGAGCCTTCTACAATGAGCAGTTCTTC. V usage is TRBV27 and J usage is TRBJ2-1; TRBD2 matches at 14 bases. Germline V gene lookup returns CDR1 MNHEY and CDR2 SMNVEV (reference sequence). V dropped 5 bases and J dropped 3; count of bases not matched to a gene: 9. The CDR3 covers 18 residues.